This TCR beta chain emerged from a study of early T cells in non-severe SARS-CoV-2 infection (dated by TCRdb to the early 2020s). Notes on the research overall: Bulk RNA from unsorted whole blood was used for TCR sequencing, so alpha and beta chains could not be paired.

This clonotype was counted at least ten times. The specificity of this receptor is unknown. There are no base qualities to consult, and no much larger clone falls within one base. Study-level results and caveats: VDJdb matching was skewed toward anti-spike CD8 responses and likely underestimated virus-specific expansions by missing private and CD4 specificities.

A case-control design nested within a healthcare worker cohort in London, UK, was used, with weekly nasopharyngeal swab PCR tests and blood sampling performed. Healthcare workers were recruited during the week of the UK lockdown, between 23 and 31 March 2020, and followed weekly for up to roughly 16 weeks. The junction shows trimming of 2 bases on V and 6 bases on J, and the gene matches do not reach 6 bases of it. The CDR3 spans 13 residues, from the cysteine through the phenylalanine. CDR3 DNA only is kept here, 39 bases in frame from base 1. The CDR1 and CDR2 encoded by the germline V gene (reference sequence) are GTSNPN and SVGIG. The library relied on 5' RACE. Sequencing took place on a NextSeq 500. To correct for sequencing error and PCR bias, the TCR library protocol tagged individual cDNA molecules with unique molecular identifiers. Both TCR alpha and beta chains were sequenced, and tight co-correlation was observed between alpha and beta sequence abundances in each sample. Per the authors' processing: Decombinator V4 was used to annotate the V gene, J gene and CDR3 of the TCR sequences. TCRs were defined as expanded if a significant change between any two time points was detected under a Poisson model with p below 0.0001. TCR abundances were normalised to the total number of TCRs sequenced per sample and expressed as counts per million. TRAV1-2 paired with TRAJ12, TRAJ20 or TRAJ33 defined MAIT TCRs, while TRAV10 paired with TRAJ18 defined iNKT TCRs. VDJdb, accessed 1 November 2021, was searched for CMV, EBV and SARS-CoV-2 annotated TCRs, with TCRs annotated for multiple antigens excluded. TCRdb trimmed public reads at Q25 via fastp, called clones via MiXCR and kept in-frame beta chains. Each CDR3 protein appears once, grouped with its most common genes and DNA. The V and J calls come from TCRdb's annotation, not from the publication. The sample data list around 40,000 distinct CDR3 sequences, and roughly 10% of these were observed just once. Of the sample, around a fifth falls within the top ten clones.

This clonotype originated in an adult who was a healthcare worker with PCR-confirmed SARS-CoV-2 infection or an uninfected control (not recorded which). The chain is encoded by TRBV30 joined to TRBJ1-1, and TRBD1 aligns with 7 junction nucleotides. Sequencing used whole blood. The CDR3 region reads CAWSMRGPAEAFF. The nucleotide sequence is TGTGCCTGGAGTATGAGGGGGCCAGCTGAAGCTTTCTTT.